This entry is about one T cell receptor (beta chain). This record comes from a study of neoadjuvant nivolumab and ipilimumab in lung cancer. Data came from immunoSEQ multiplex PCR; TCRdb stores just in-frame clones and leaves some out. This table holds thousands of clones, roughly 91% found once. This material consisted of blood, taken after neoadjuvant nivolumab, alone or with ipilimumab, at or shortly before surgery. This receptor was obtained from an adult with non-small cell lung cancer. Some clones in this sample may be carry-over from other donors' samples.

CDR3 residues: CASSRDPPRYNEQFF. The CDR3 nucleotides are TGTGCCAGCAGTCGGGACCCCCCTCGATACAATGAGCAGTTCTTC. V is TRBV7-9 and J is TRBJ2-1; D could derive from TRBD1 or TRBD2 (5 bases each). V was trimmed by 6 bases and J by 4 bases, leaving 16 bases between them. The CDR3 contains 15 residues. Per germline, CDR1 SEHNR and CDR2 FQNEAQ (reference sequence).